These 12 T cell receptor beta chains share one sample of origin, sequenced in a study of shared clonotypes between healthy human individuals. The assay was immunoSEQ multiplex PCR, and TCRdb's table has in-frame clones only and misses some. Of millions of clones in the sample, 85% to 95% are singletons; the top ten hold about 0.37%. Sequencing was carried out using naive CD4+ T cells from PBMCs. Subset given: CD45RA+ positively selected. The receptors were gathered from a man aged 18 to 35 in good health. Some clones in this sample may be carry-over from other donors' samples.

J is TRBJ1-2 and V is TRBV5-1; D is undetermined. Looked up from germline, CDR1 is SGHRS and CDR2 is YFSETQ. The CDR3 has 14 amino acids. Trimming took 4 bases from V and 6 from J, leaving 16 bases between them. The CDR3 sequence is CASSRRLRSDGYTF. DNA of the CDR3: TGCGCCAGCAGCCGAAGGCTACGTTCCGATGGCTACACCTTC.

V and J are TRBV28 and TRBJ1-1, with TRBD1 identical over 8 bases. The length of the CDR3 is 13 residues. The trim removed 5 bases at V and 5 bases at J, leaving 4 bases unmatched. Germline V gene sequence: CDR1 MDHEN, CDR2 SYDVKM. Written as DNA, the CDR3 is TGTGCCAGCAGTGGACAGGGTTGGACTGAAGCTTTCTTT. Translating it yields CASSGQGWTEAFF.

The table lists this clone with a count of one. This chain joins TRBV9 and TRBJ2-3; D could derive from TRBD1 or TRBD2 (5 bases each). This CDR3 comprises 14 residues. V dropped 3 bases and J dropped 4 bases, with 12 bases sitting between them. The germline V gene encodes CDR1 SGDLS and CDR2 YYNGEE. The CDR3 is CASSAGATSDTQYF. The CDR3 DNA sequence: TGTGCCAGCAGCGCCGGGGCGACTTCAGATACGCAGTATTTT.

This chain links TRBV9 with TRBJ1-5; the D is unclear. The CDR3 sequence is 13 residues long. CDR1 and CDR2 (germline): SGDLS, YYNGEE. The V end was cut by 7 bases, the J end by 6 bases, with 14 bases between. The CDR3 region is CASRASRPQPQHF. The CDR3 bases are TGTGCCAGCCGTGCCTCTCGGCCTCAGCCCCAGCATTTT.

As regards this clone: The sample has other DNA sequences that encode this CDR3 too. The chain carries TRBV19 and TRBJ2-7; D is undetermined. The germline CDR1 and CDR2 sequences are LNHDA and SQIVND (reference sequence). The CDR3 covers 15 residues. V dropped 1 base and J dropped 0 bases, with 10 bases sitting between them. In nucleotides, the CDR3 is TGTGCCAGTAGTATAGTGGGCACCCCCTCCTACGAGCAGTACTTC. Protein product: CASSIVGTPSYEQYF.

V is TRBV6-5 and J is TRBJ2-7; 10 nucleotides agree with TRBD1. V gave up 3 bases and J gave up 5 bases; unmatched junction bases: 4. The CDR3 covers 14 residues. Germline-derived CDR1 and CDR2 are MNHEY and SVGAGI. The CDR3 loop reads CASSYGQGVDEQYF. In DNA form, the CDR3 reads TGTGCCAGCAGTTATGGACAGGGGGTAGACGAGCAGTACTTC.

A single count supports this clone. The chain couples TRBV15 to TRBJ1-3; tentatively, D is TRBD1 (5 bases). The germline V gene has CDR1 LNHNV and CDR2 YYDKDF (reference sequence). The CDR3 consists of 16 residues. The V end was cut by 5 bases, the J end by 0 bases, with 14 bases between. In DNA, the CDR3 is TGTGCCACCAGCCCGGGCGACAGAGTCTCTGGAAACACCATATATTTT. Its translation is CATSPGDRVSGNTIYF.

The rearrangement links TRBV7-2 to TRBJ2-7; 11 positions agree with TRBD1. The germline CDR1 and CDR2 sequences are SGHTA and FQGNSA. The CDR3 is 15 residues long. After removal of 1 base from V and 4 bases from J, the junction contained 3 bases not matched to a gene. The CDR3 DNA reads TGTGCCAGCAGCTTAGGGACAGGGGGCACGTACGAGCAGTACTTC. As protein: CASSLGTGGTYEQYF.

This clone was picked up one time. The V gene is TRBV6-1, the J gene TRBJ2-7; possibly TRBD1 for D (5 bases). Between the trimmed V and J ends, which lost 6 bases and 2 bases, there was a span of 11 bases. The CDR3 runs 13 residues. In germline, CDR1 is MNHNS, CDR2 SASEGT. This CDR3 reads CASSKQGAYEQYF. CDR3 coding DNA: TGTGCCAGCAGCAAGCAGGGCGCCTACGAGCAGTACTTC.

This clone was counted a few times. The chain couples TRBV30 to TRBJ1-5, with D perhaps TRBD1 (5 bases). The length of the CDR3 is 12 residues. CDR1 is GTSNPN, CDR2 SVGIG, per germline (reference sequence). The V gene lost 7 bases and the J gene lost 7 bases, with 14 bases spanning the gap. The chain's CDR3 is CALPVRGQPQHF. The CDR3 DNA follows: TGTGCCTTACCGGTCCGGGGGCAGCCCCAGCATTTT.

For this clone: Other nucleotide sequences from this sample produce the same CDR3. The J gene is TRBJ2-3, the V gene TRBV5-1; D is unclear. Per the germline V gene, CDR1 is SGHRS and CDR2 is YFSETQ. V lost 2 bases and J 1 base, leaving 8 bases between the germline ends. The length of the CDR3 is 14 residues. CDR3 nucleotides: TGCGCCAGCAGCTTAGGAGAACGCACAGATACGCAGTATTTT. Protein sequence: CASSLGERTDTQYF.

For the CDR3, the DNA is TGTGCCAGCAGCTTAAGGGTAGCGGGGATCTACAATGAGCAGTTCTTC. Translation gives CASSLRVAGIYNEQFF. The V gene is TRBV7-2, the J gene TRBJ2-1; 8 bases align to TRBD2. CDR3 length: 16 amino acids. The trim removed 2 bases at V and 3 bases at J, leaving 6 bases unmatched. Per the germline V gene, CDR1 is SGHTA and CDR2 is FQGNSA.